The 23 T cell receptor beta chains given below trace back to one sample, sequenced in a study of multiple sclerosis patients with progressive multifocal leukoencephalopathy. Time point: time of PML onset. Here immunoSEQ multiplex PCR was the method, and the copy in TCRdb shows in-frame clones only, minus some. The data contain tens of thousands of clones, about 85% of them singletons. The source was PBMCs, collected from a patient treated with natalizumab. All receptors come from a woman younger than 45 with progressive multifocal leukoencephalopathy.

This CDR3 is CSVVSGQYQAFF. For the CDR3, the DNA is TGCAGCGTTGTTTCAGGGCAGTATCAAGCTTTCTTT. The V gene is TRBV29-1, the J gene TRBJ1-1; TRBD1 is a possible D gene (5 bases). Trimming took 4 bases from V and 9 from J, leaving 15 bases between them. The germline CDR1 and CDR2 sequences are SQVTM and ANQGSEA. The CDR3 contains 12 residues. Together with reference TRBV29-1 and TRBJ1-1, the CDR3 gives the full variable domain: SAVISQKPSRDICQRGTSLTIQCQVDSQVTMMFWYRQQPGQSLTLIATANQGSEATYESGFVIDKFPISRPNLTFSTLTVSNMSPEDSSIYLCSVVSGQYQAFFGQGTRLTVV.

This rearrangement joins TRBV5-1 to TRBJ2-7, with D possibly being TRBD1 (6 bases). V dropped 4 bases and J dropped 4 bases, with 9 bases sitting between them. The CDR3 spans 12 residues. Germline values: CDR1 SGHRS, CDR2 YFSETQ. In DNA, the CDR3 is TGCGCCAGCAGCCTCGGACAGTACGAGCAGTACTTC. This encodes CASSLGQYEQYF. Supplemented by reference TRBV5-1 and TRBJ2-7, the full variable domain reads KAGVTQTPRYLIKTRGQQVTLSCSPISGHRSVSWYQQTPGQGLQFLFEYFSETQRNKGNFPGRFSGRQFSNSRSEMNVSTLELGDSALYLCASSLGQYEQYFGPGTRLTVT.

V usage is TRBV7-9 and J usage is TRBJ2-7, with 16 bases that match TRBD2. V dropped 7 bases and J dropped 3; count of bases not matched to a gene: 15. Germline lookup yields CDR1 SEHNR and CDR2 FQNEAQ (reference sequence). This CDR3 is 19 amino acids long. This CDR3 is CASTQGLAGGPSEDYEQYF. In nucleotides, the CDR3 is TGTGCCAGCACCCAGGGACTAGCGGGAGGGCCCTCAGAAGACTACGAGCAGTACTTC.

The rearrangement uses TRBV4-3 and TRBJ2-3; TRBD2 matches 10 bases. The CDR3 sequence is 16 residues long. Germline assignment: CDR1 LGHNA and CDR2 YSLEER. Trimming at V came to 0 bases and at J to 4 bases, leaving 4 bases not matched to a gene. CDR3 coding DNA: TGCGCCAGCAGCCAAGATTTTAGCGGGGGGCCAGATACGCAGTATTTT. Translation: CASSQDFSGGPDTQYF.

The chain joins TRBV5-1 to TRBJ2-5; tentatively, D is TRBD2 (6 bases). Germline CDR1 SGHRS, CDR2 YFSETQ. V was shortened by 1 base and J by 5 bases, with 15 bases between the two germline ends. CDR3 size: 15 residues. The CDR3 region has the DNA TGCGCCAGCAGCTTGTTCCGGGAGTCGTGGGAGACCCAGTACTTC. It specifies CASSLFRESWETQYF.

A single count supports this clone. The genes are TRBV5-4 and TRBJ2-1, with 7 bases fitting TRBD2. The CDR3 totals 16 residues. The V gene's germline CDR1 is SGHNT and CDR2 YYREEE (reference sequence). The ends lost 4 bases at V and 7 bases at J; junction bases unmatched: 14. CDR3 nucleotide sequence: TGTGCCAGCAGCGCGGGACTATTGCGTGCGGGAAATGAGCAGTTCTTC. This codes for CASSAGLLRAGNEQFF.

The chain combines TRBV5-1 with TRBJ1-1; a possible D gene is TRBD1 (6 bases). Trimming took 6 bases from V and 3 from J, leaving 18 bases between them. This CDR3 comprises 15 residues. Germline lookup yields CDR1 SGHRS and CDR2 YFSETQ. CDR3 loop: CASNVGGRKDTEAFF. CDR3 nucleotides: TGCGCCAGCAATGTCGGGGGGCGAAAGGACACTGAAGCTTTCTTT.

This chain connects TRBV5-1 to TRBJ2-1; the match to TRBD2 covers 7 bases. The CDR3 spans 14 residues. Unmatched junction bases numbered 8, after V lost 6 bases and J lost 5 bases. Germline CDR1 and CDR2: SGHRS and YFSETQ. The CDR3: CASKKDAGDNEQFF. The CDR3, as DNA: TGCGCCAGCAAAAAAGACGCGGGAGACAATGAGCAGTTCTTC.

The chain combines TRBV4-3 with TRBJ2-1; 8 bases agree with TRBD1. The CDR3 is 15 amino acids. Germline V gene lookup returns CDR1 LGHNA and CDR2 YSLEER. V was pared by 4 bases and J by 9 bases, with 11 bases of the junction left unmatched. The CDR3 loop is CASSPSTGEWGEQFF. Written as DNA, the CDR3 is TGCGCCAGCAGCCCGTCGACAGGGGAATGGGGTGAGCAGTTCTTC.

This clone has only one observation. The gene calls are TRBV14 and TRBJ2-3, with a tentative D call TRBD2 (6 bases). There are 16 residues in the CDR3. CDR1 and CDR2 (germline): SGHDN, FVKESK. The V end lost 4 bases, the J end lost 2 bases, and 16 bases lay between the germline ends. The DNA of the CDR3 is TGTGCCAGCAGCCCCGGGACTCTGGATCACACAGATACGCAGTATTTT. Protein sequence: CASSPGTLDHTDTQYF.

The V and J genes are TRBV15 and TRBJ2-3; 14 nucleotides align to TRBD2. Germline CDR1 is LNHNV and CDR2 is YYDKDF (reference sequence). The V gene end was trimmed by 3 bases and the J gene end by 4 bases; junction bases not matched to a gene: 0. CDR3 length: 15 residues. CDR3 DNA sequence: TGTGCCACCAGCAGGACTAGCGGGGGGGCAGATACGCAGTATTTT. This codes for CATSRTSGGADTQYF.

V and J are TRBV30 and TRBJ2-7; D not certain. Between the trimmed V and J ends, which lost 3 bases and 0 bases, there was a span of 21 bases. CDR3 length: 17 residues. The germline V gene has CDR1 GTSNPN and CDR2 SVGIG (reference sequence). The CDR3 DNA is TGTGCCTGGAGCGGATATTATCTGCCGGTTAGCTCCTACGAGCAGTACTTC. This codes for CAWSGYYLPVSSYEQYF. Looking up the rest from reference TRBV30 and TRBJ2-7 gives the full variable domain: SQTIHQWPATLVQPVGSPLSLECTVEGTSNPNLYWYRQAAGRGLQLLFYSVGIGQISSEVPQNLSASRPQDRQFILSSKKLLLSDSGFYLCAWSGYYLPVSSYEQYFGPGTRLTVT.

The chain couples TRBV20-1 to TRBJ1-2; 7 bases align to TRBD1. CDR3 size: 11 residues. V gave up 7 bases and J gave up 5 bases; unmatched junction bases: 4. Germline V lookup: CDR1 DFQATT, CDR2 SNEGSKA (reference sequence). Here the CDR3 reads CSVQTGYGYTF. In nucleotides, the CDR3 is TGCAGTGTCCAGACAGGGTATGGCTACACCTTC.

The CDR3 DNA reads as TGTGCCAGCAGCTTGGCGGGTCTCGAGGAATATTTT. As protein: CASSLAGLEEYF. The chain combines TRBV5-4 with TRBJ2-3; D is unresolved. CDR3 length: 12 residues. Between the trimmed V and J ends, which lost 0 bases and 15 bases, there was a span of 14 bases. In germline, CDR1 is SGHNT, CDR2 YYREEE (reference sequence). The whole variable domain, remainder taken from reference TRBV5-4 and TRBJ2-3, is ETGVTQSPTHLIKTRGQQVTLRCSSQSGHNTVSWYQQALGQGPQFIFQYYREEENGRGNFPPRFSGLQFPNYSSELNVNALELDDSALYLCASSLAGLEEYFGPGTRLTVL.

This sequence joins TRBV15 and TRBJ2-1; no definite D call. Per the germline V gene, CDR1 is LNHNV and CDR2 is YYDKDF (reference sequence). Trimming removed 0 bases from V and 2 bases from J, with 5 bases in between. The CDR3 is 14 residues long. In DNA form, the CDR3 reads TGTGCCACCAGCAGAGAATCGGCCTACAATGAGCAGTTCTTC. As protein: CATSRESAYNEQFF.

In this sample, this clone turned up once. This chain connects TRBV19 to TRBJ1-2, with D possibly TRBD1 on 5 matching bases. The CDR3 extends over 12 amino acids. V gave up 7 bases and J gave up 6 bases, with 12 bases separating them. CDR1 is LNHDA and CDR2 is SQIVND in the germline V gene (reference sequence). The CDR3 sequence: CASNSKGDGYTF. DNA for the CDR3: TGTGCCAGTAACTCTAAAGGGGATGGCTACACCTTC.

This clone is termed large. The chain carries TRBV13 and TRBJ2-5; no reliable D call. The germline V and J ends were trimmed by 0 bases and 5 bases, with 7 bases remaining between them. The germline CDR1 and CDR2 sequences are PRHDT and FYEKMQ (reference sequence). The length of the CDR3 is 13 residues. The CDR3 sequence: CASSLGEYETQYF. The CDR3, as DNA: TGTGCCAGCAGCTTAGGGGAGTATGAGACCCAGTACTTC.

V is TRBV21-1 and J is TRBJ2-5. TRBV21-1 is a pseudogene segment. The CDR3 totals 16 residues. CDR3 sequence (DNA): TGTGCCAGCAGCAGGAATGTATACACTTTCTCTGAGACCCAGTACTTC. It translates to CASSRNVYTFSETQYF.

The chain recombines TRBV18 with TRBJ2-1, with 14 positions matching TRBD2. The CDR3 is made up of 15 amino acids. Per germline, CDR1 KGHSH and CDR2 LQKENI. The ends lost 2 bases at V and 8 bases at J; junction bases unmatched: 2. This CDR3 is CASSPGTSGSYEQFF. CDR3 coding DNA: TGTGCCAGCTCACCAGGGACTAGCGGGAGTTATGAGCAGTTCTTC.

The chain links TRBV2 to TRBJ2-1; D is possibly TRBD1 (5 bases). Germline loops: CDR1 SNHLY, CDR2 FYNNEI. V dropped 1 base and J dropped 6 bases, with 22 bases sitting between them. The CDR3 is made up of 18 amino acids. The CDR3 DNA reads TGTGCCAGCAGTGAAGGGCAGGGTGTGTCCCTACTACGCAATGAGCAGTTCTTC. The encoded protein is CASSEGQGVSLLRNEQFF.

The CDR3 DNA sequence: TGTGCCAGCACCCACCGCCAGGGCTCCTACGAGCAGTACTTC. It is translated as CASTHRQGSYEQYF. J is TRBJ2-7 and V is TRBV6-5; tentative D call: TRBD1 (5 bases). Germline CDR1 reads MNHEY; CDR2 reads SVGAGI. The length of the CDR3 is 14 residues. V lost 7 bases, J lost 0 bases, and 13 bases lay in between.

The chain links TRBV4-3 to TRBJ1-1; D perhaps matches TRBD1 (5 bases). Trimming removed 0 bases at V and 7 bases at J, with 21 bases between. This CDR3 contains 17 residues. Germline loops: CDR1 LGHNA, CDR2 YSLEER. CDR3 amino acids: CASSQDWDDSRRDEAFF. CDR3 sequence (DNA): TGCGCCAGCAGCCAAGACTGGGACGACAGCAGACGTGATGAAGCTTTCTTT.

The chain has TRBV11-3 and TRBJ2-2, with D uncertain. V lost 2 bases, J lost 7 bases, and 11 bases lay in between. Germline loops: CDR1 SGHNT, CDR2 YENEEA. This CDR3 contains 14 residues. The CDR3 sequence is CASSLTGQIGELFF. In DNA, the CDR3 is TGTGCCAGCAGCTTAACCGGGCAGATCGGGGAGCTGTTTTTT.